This T cell receptor beta chain was documented in a study of blood T cell repertoires in COVID-19 (dated by TCRdb to about 2020). For the study in its entirety: Collaborator samples came from the United States, Italy and Spain and covered acute and convalescent phases of COVID-19. The material from the prospective study consisted of cDNA or gDNA derived from T cells, B-cell-depleted T cells, or PBMCs. Deeply sampled blood TCRbeta repertoires from subjects exposed to, actively infected with, or recovered from COVID-19 were included in the dataset. A freely available public database, intended as a resource for researchers studying the immune response to SARS-CoV-2, is where the repertoires were released. Samples were obtained from the ongoing ImmuneRACE study (first 160 participants) and from over 1,000 subjects provided by 6 global collaborators. Sample metadata almost always included a de-identified subject ID, COVID-19 status, age in years and sex. Where available, HLA class I and class II types were obtained from metadata supplied by the sample provider rather than from assay-based typing.

V ends up 3 bases short and J 6 bases short, with an unmatched junction base count of 10. The germline V gene (reference sequence) provides CDR1 LNHDA and CDR2 SQIVND. The CDR3 starts with the cysteine, ends with the phenylalanine, and has 16 residues. This entry keeps only the CDR3 DNA: 48 bases, framed from base 1. Collaborating institutions collected whole blood in K2EDTA tubes following their own protocols. For TCRbeta analysis, collaborators shipped samples in one of three forms: frozen whole blood, isolated PBMCs, or DNA extracted from either of those sample types. TCRbeta CDR3 regions were amplified from genomic DNA by means of the immunoSEQ Assay, a bias-controlled multiplex PCR. Regarding the original processing steps: The number of nucleated cells in each sample was estimated from the amplification of reference gene primers within the assay. To quantify the absolute abundance of each unique TCRbeta CDR3 rearrangement, sequence reads were collapsed and filtered. For each sample, productive Simpson clonality was calculated as the square root of Simpson's diversity index over productive rearrangements. In its TCRdb copy, this immuneACCESS table keeps in-frame sequences only and misses some clones. Where compared with another copy, unresolved V genes explain less than half of these, and the others have no known cause. V and J calls and clone size are those listed in that table; D and trimming were worked out from the DNA. The sample table lists about 60,000 clones, roughly 74% of them with a count of one. The leading ten clones occupy around 25% of the sample.

Notes on this clone: It has no known antigen specificity. Base qualities are not recorded, but no much larger clone differs from it by a single base.

The study at large found these results: The quantity of clinical and demographic metadata differed by source and by participant and was supplied without curation.

Sequenced material: peripheral blood. The V and J genes are TRBV19 and TRBJ1-2, and 10 bases in between align with TRBD1. The sequence was collected from a human donor in a cohort sampled during active COVID-19. This receptor carries the CDR3 CASSIPSRQGADGYTF. The base sequence is TGTGCCAGTAGTATCCCCAGCCGACAGGGGGCGGATGGCTACACCTTC.